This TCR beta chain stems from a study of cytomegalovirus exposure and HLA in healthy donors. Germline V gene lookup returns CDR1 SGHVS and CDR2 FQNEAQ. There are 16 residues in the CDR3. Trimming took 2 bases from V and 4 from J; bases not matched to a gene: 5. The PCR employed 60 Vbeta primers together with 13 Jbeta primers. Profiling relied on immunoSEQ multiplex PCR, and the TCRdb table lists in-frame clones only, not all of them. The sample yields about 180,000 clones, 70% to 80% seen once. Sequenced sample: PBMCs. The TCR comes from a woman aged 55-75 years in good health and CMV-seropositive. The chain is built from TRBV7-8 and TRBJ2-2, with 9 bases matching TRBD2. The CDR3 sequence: CASSLIAGDFTGELFF. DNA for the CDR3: TGTGCCAGCAGCTTAATAGCGGGGGACTTCACCGGGGAGCTGTTTTTT. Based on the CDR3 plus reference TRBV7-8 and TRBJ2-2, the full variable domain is GAGVSQSPRYKVAKRGQDVALRCDPISGHVSLFWYQQALGQGPEFLTYFQNEAQLDKSGLPSDRFFAERPEGSVSTLKIQRTQQEDSAVYLCASSLIAGDFTGELFFGEGSRLTVL.